This T cell receptor beta chain stems from a study of STAT5B mutations in CD4+ large granular lymphocyte leukemia. General study points: No patients shared main leukemic clonotypes, though about 24% appeared at low frequency elsewhere. Patient CD4-sorted repertoires stayed more clonal than healthy ones after leukemic-clone removal.

The protocol was immunoSEQ multiplex PCR, while the TCRdb copy is restricted to in-frame clones and leaves out a portion. The sample consists of more than 30,000 clones, about 80% of them appearing once. Turning to this clone: Its matching antigen is unknown.

Buffy coats from healthy blood donors served as controls. The clonotype originates from a human donor in good health. The sequenced sample was CD4+ T cells from blood buffy coats.

In DNA, the CDR3 is TGTGCCAGCAGCTTAGGTTCTAGCGGGGGATACAATGAGCAGTTCTTC. This gives the protein CASSLGSSGGYNEQFF. This chain joins TRBV7-8 and TRBJ2-1, with 10 bases aligning to TRBD2. J lost 4 bases, V lost 1 base, and 4 bases had no gene match. From germline, CDR1 is SGHVS and CDR2 FQNEAQ. CDR3 length equals 16 residues. Supplemented by reference TRBV7-8 and TRBJ2-1, the full variable domain reads GAGVSQSPRYKVAKRGQDVALRCDPISGHVSLFWYQQALGQGPEFLTYFQNEAQLDKSGLPSDRFFAERPEGSVSTLKIQRTQQEDSAVYLCASSLGSSGGYNEQFFGPGTRLTVL.